The 6 T cell receptor beta chains listed next were all sequenced from one sample in a study of blood T cell repertoires in COVID-19. Clones were sequenced by immunoSEQ multiplex PCR, and TCRdb holds only the in-frame ones, with some missing. The sample carries about 230,000 clones, about 90% recorded once. Sequenced input: peripheral blood. The receptors were sampled from a woman aged 18-35 years who had recovered from COVID-19.

The chain carries TRBV6-5 and TRBJ2-7; no definite D call. The CDR3 consists of 15 residues. V lost 5 bases and J lost 1, with 15 bases in between. Germline CDR1 MNHEY, CDR2 SVGAGI. The CDR3: CASSRDLSGSYEQYF. The CDR3 coding sequence is TGTGCCAGCAGTCGAGATTTGTCAGGATCCTACGAGCAGTACTTC.

The chain carries TRBV7-9 and TRBJ2-7; no firm D call. This CDR3 region has 12 residues. V gave up 5 bases and J gave up 6 bases, with 11 bases separating them. Per the germline V gene, CDR1 is SEHNR and CDR2 is FQNEAQ (reference sequence). The CDR3: CASSHQSPEQYF. CDR3 sequence (DNA): TGTGCCAGCAGCCACCAGTCCCCCGAGCAGTACTTC. The complete variable domain, with remaining parts taken from reference TRBV7-9 and TRBJ2-7, reads DTGVSQNPRHKITKRGQNVTFRCDPISEHNRLYWYRQTLGQGPEFLTYFQNEAQLEKSRLLSDRFSAERPKGSFSTLEIQRTEQGDSAMYLCASSHQSPEQYFGPGTRLTVT.

This chain connects TRBV7-3 to TRBJ2-7, with a possible D match to TRBD1 (7 bases). This CDR3 comprises 16 residues. V gave up 2 bases and J gave up 2 bases, with 16 bases separating them. CDR1 and CDR2 from the germline V gene are SGHTA and FQGTGA. DNA for the CDR3: TGTGCCAGCAGCTTACTTAGGAGGGGGCGGACCTACGAGCAGTACTTC. Residues: CASSLLRRGRTYEQYF.

This clone was counted only a few times. This chain links TRBV6-5 with TRBJ1-2, with a possible D match to TRBD1 (6 bases). Per germline, CDR1 MNHEY and CDR2 SVGAGI. The V end lost 0 bases, the J end lost 7 bases, and 12 bases lay between the germline ends. The CDR3 consists of 14 residues. As DNA, the CDR3 is TGTGCCAGCAGTTACTCGGTCAGGGGCTCTGGCTACACCTTC. Protein product: CASSYSVRGSGYTF.

The genes are TRBV4-1 and TRBJ1-1; no firm D call. CDR1 and CDR2 (germline): MGHRA, YSYEKL. The CDR3 spans 16 residues. The V gene lost 1 base and the J gene lost 4 bases, with 16 bases spanning the gap. CDR3 sequence: CASSQAVSEGSTEAFF. Here the CDR3 DNA reads TGCGCCAGCAGCCAAGCGGTGTCAGAAGGGAGCACTGAAGCTTTCTTT.

The gene calls are TRBV11-2 and TRBJ2-1; D possibly corresponds to TRBD2 (5 bases). There are 15 residues in the CDR3. The V end lost 5 bases, the J end lost 9 bases, and 20 bases lay between the germline ends. CDR1 SGHAT and CDR2 FQNNGV come from the germline V gene. The CDR3 reads CASSQGRSLGSEQFF. The DNA of the CDR3 is TGTGCCAGCAGCCAAGGACGGAGCCTTGGGAGTGAGCAGTTCTTC.